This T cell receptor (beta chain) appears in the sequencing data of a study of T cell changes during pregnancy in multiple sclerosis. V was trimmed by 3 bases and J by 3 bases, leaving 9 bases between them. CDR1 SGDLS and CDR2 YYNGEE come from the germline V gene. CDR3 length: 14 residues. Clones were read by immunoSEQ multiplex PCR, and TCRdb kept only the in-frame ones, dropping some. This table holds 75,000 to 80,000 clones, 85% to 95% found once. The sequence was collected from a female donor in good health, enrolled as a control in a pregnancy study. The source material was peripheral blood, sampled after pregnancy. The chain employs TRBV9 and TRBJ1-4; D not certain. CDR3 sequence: CASSARPSNEKLFF. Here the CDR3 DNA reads TGTGCCAGCAGCGCCAGGCCCTCTAATGAAAAACTGTTTTTT.